The 3 T cell receptor beta chains below all came from one sample that was sequenced in a study of CD8 T cells in Susac syndrome. Reverse transcription of about 0.5 to 1 ug RNA was performed with random hexamers. TCRdb reprocessed the immunoSEQ multiplex PCR reads via MiXCR and lists one record per CDR3 protein. The table records roughly 200,000 distinct CDR3 sequences, around 94% of them present only once. Sequencing was carried out using CD4+ T cells from PBMCs. The receptor set was obtained from a human donor with Susac syndrome.

V gene TRBV9 combines with J gene TRBJ2-2; 8 bases line up with TRBD1. V gave up 2 bases and J gave up 6 bases; unmatched junction bases: 3. Germline-derived CDR1 and CDR2 are SGDLS and YYNGEE. The CDR3 has 14 amino acids. CDR3 sequence reads: CASSVQDRAGELFF. The CDR3 DNA sequence: TGTGCCAGCAGCGTTCAGGACAGGGCCGGGGAGCTGTTTTTT.

V usage is TRBV4-1 and J usage is TRBJ2-3, with TRBD2 matching over 10 bases. CDR3 length: 17 residues. V shed 4 bases and J 2 bases; nucleotides not matched to a gene: 9. Looked up from germline, CDR1 is MGHRA and CDR2 is YSYEKL. DNA for the CDR3: TGCGCCAGCAGCCGATCCGGGACTAGCGCGCCCACAGATACGCAGTATTTT. It encodes CASSRSGTSAPTDTQYF.

The V call is TRBV5-1, the J call TRBJ2-7, with 7 positions matching TRBD1. The trim removed 4 bases at V and 7 bases at J, leaving 8 bases unmatched. There are 13 residues in the CDR3. Looked up from germline, CDR1 is SGHRS and CDR2 is YFSETQ. The CDR3 DNA is TGCGCCAGCAGCCCCTGGACAGGTCGGGAGCAGTACTTC. It yields the protein CASSPWTGREQYF.